The 19 T cell receptor beta chains in this list originate from one sample, sequenced in a study of CD8 T cells in Susac syndrome (dated by TCRdb to 2018 to 2020). The library came from the immunoSEQ multiplex PCR assay. RNA was extracted using the RNeasy kit, and roughly 0.45 to 1 microgram was reverse transcribed with random hexamers. TCRdb applied fastp at Q25 and MiXCR to the public reads, then kept only in-frame beta chains. All rows with the same CDR3 protein become a single entry with the most common DNA and genes. In all, the sample holds about 150,000 distinct CDR3 sequences, and less than 95% of those were seen once. The top ten clonotypes cover around 0.08% of the sample. The sequencing sample was made of CD4+ T cells from PBMCs. The receptors originated from a human donor in good health.

The chain links TRBV28 to TRBJ1-1; D remains unclear. Deletions cut 6 bases from V and 4 bases from J, with 12 bases between. The CDR3 runs to 13 residues. Germline CDR1 MDHEN, CDR2 SYDVKM. CDR3 sequence reads: CASSYNMGTEAFF. The CDR3 DNA reads as TGTGCCAGCAGCTACAACATGGGCACTGAAGCTTTCTTT.

The V gene is TRBV14, the J gene TRBJ2-7; possible D gene TRBD1, 5 bases. Germline CDR1 reads SGHDN; CDR2 reads FVKESK. Trimming removed 2 bases from V and 7 bases from J, with 15 bases in between. The CDR3 spans 14 residues. CDR3 nucleotide sequence: TGTGCCAGCAGCCAACAGGGTTCCTTGGGTGAGCAGTACTTC. Amino acids: CASSQQGSLGEQYF.

The chain joins TRBV19 to TRBJ1-5, with D uncertain. Deletions cut 8 bases from V and 0 bases from J, with 5 bases between. This CDR3 region has 12 residues. The germline V gene encodes CDR1 LNHDA and CDR2 SQIVND (reference sequence). CDR3 sequence: CASQDSNQPQHF. CDR3 DNA sequence: TGTGCCAGTCAAGATAGCAATCAGCCCCAGCATTTT.

The chain links TRBV20-1 to TRBJ2-1; 15 bases agree with TRBD2. Germline CDR1 reads DFQATT; CDR2 reads SNEGSKA (reference sequence). V gave up 0 bases and J gave up 11 bases; unmatched junction bases: 8. The CDR3 runs to 16 residues. Here the CDR3 DNA reads TGCAGTGCTAGAGATTCTAGTGGACTAGCGGGAGGGCAGCAGTTCTTC. Translating it yields CSARDSSGLAGGQQFF.

CDR3 amino acids: CASSPRDRGNEQFF. The CDR3 DNA follows: TGTGCCAGCAGCCCCCGGGACAGGGGGAATGAGCAGTTCTTC. The V call is TRBV3-1, the J call TRBJ2-1; 11 bases line up with TRBD1. Germline trimming cut 4 bases from V and 7 bases from J; bases unmatched to any gene: 3. Germline CDR1 LGHDT, CDR2 YNNKEL (reference sequence). There are 14 residues in the CDR3.

This chain uses TRBV12-3 or TRBV12-4 with TRBJ1-5, with 9 bases that match TRBD1. V trimming: 7 bases; J trimming: 6 bases; junction bases outside the gene matches: 4. CDR3 length: 13 amino acids. The CDR3 nucleotides are TGTGCCAGCATCCTACAGGGGGCTCAGCCCCAGCATTTT. Translated, it gives CASILQGAQPQHF.

The chain has TRBV20-1 and TRBJ2-1; 8 nucleotides align to TRBD1. Germline trimming cut 5 bases from V and 8 bases from J; bases unmatched to any gene: 17. From germline, CDR1 is DFQATT and CDR2 SNEGSKA (reference sequence). The CDR3 contains 16 residues. The CDR3 reads CSAAPLGQGLLDEQFF. The CDR3, as DNA: TGCAGTGCTGCCCCGCTAGGACAGGGTCTCTTGGATGAGCAGTTCTTC.

This clonotype was picked up one time. The genes are TRBV6-6 and TRBJ2-3; TRBD2 matches at 9 bases. The germline V gene encodes CDR1 MNHNY and CDR2 SVGAGI (reference sequence). J gave up 4 bases and V 7 bases, and 12 bases lay outside the gene matches. The CDR3 has 16 amino acids. The CDR3 here is CASMAVAGVMADTQYF. The DNA for the CDR3 is TGTGCCAGCATGGCAGTAGCGGGAGTAATGGCAGATACGCAGTATTTT.

V is TRBV6-5 and J is TRBJ2-7, with TRBD1 identical over 7 bases. CDR1 MNHEY and CDR2 SVGAGI come from the germline V gene. Trimming cost V 8 bases and J 0 bases; bases outside gene matches: 7. This CDR3 has 14 amino acids. DNA for the CDR3: TGTGCCAGCCGTGCCACAGGGGACTCCTACGAGCAGTACTTC. As protein: CASRATGDSYEQYF.

CDR3 sequence reads: CASSLAGGLEQFF. The CDR3 DNA reads TGCGCCAGCAGCTTGGCGGGCGGTCTTGAGCAGTTCTTC. The V call is TRBV5-1, the J call TRBJ2-1; D remains unclear. The CDR3 contains 13 residues. Trimming removed 0 bases at V and 9 bases at J, with 10 bases between. Germline assignment: CDR1 SGHRS and CDR2 YFSETQ.

The V gene is TRBV7-3, the J gene TRBJ1-1, with D perhaps matching TRBD1 (6 bases). The CDR3 totals 15 residues. V was shortened by 3 bases and J by 4 bases, with 15 bases between the two germline ends. Germline V lookup: CDR1 SGHTA, CDR2 FQGTGA. In DNA form, the CDR3 reads TGTGCCAGCAGCTTCTCCGGGTGGGGGCTCACTGAAGCTTTCTTT. Amino acid sequence: CASSFSGWGLTEAFF.

The rearrangement uses TRBV13 and TRBJ2-7; 7 positions match TRBD2. Germline values: CDR1 PRHDT, CDR2 FYEKMQ (reference sequence). The CDR3 consists of 14 residues. J lost 3 bases, V lost 5 bases, and 7 bases had no gene match. This CDR3 is CASSLGGTNYEQYF. DNA for the CDR3: TGTGCCAGCAGCCTCGGGGGGACTAACTACGAGCAGTACTTC.

J is TRBJ1-2 and V is TRBV5-4, with D perhaps TRBD1 (6 bases). V gave up 5 bases and J gave up 11 bases, with 22 bases separating them. CDR1 is SGHNT and CDR2 is YYREEE in the germline V gene (reference sequence). This CDR3 has 14 residues. This chain's CDR3 is CASSPDRSPGYYTF. As DNA, the CDR3 is TGTGCCAGCAGTCCTGACAGGAGCCCCGGGTATTACACCTTC.

The chain's CDR3 is CASRENPGTYEQYF. As DNA, the CDR3 is TGTGCCAGCAGGGAAAACCCCGGCACCTACGAGCAGTACTTC. This chain uses TRBV6-6 with TRBJ2-7; no clear D. The CDR3 has 14 residues. Germline V gives CDR1 MNHNY, CDR2 SVGAGI (reference sequence). The V and J ends lost 6 bases and 2 bases respectively, with 14 bases between them.

The chain couples TRBV18 to TRBJ1-2; 7 bases agree with TRBD1. The V segment lost 3 bases and the J segment 8 bases; nucleotides outside the gene matches: 15. CDR3 length: 16 amino acids. The germline CDR1 and CDR2 sequences are KGHSH and LQKENI. The CDR3 DNA is TGTGCCAGCTCACCTTTGGGACAGCAAGACCCAGCCGGCTACACCTTC. Translating gives CASSPLGQQDPAGYTF. Full variable domain (rest looked up from reference TRBV18 and TRBJ1-2): NAGVMQNPRHLVRRRGQEARLRCSPMKGHSHVYWYRQLPEEGLKFMVYLQKENIIDESGMPKERFSAEFPKEGPSILRIQQVVRGDSAAYFCASSPLGQQDPAGYTFGSGTRLTVV.

V gene TRBV4-2 combines with J gene TRBJ2-1; TRBD2 agrees at 7 bases. Trimming removed 1 base from V and 4 bases from J; junction bases left unmatched: 4. Per the germline V gene, CDR1 is LGHNA and CDR2 is YNFKEQ. The CDR3 spans 15 residues. The CDR3 DNA reads TGTGCCAGCAGCCAAGGACTAGCTGCTTACAATGAGCAGTTCTTC. Translating gives CASSQGLAAYNEQFF.

V and J are TRBV7-9 and TRBJ2-3; 9 bases align to TRBD2. The J segment lost 2 bases and the V segment lost 4 bases, leaving 4 bases of the junction unmatched. The CDR3 contains 15 residues. CDR1 and CDR2 (germline): SEHNR, FQNEAQ (reference sequence). The CDR3 region is CASSSVAGATDTQYF. The CDR3 bases are TGTGCCAGCAGCTCCGTAGCGGGGGCCACAGATACGCAGTATTTT.

This clonotype has more than one count but fewer than ten. This sequence joins TRBV6-5 and TRBJ2-2, with D possibly TRBD1 on 5 matching bases. Germline CDR1 reads MNHEY; CDR2 reads SVGAGI. The V end lost 5 bases, the J end lost 8 bases, and 9 bases lay between the germline ends. This CDR3 has 12 residues. CDR3 in DNA: TGTGCCAGCAGTACCAGGGCTGGGGAGCTGTTTTTT. It translates to CASSTRAGELFF.

J is TRBJ2-2 and V is TRBV6-6, with TRBD1 matching over 7 bases. The trim removed 5 bases at V and 8 bases at J, leaving 14 bases unmatched. Germline V gives CDR1 MNHNY, CDR2 SVGAGI (reference sequence). The CDR3 is 16 amino acids. CDR3 bases: TGTGCCAGCAGTACCCGGCGGACAGGTCATCTTGGGGAGCTGTTTTTT. Translation: CASSTRRTGHLGELFF.